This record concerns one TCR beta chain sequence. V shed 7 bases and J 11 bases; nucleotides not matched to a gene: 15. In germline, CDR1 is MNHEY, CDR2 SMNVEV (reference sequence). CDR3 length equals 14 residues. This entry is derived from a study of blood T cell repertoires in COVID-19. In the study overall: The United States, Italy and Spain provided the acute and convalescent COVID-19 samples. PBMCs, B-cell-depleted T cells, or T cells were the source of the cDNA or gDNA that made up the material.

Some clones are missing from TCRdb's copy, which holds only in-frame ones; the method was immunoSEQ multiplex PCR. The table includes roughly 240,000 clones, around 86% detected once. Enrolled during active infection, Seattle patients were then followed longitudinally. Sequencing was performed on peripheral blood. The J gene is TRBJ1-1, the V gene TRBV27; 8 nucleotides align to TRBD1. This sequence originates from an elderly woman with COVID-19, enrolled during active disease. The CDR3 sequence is CASTTTGAPWNAFF. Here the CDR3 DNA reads TGTGCCAGCACCACGACAGGGGCTCCTTGGAACGCTTTCTTT.